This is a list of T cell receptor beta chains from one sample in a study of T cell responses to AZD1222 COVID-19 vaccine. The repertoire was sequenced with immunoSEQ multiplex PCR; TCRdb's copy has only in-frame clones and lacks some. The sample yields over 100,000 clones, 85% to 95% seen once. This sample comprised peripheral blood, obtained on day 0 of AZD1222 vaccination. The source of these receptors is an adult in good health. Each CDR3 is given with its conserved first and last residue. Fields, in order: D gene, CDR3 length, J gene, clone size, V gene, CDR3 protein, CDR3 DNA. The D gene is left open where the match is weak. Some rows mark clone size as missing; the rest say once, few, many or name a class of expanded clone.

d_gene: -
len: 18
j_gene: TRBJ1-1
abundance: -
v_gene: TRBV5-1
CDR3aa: CASSPPGGKGLWDAEAFF
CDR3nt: TGCGCCAGCAGCCCTCCTGGGGGAAAAGGGCTTTGGGACGCTGAAGCTTTCTTT

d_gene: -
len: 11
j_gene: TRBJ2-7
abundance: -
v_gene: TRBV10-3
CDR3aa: CAISESTVQYF
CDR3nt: TGTGCCATCAGTGAGTCGACAGTACAGTACTTC

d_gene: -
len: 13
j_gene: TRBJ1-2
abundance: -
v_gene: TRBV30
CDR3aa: CAWSVRLGDGYTF
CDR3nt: TGTGCCTGGAGTGTACGGTTAGGGGACGGCTACACCTTC

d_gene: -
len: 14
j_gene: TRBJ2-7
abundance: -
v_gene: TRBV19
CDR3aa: CASCGGPGSYEQYF
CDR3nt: TGTGCCAGCTGTGGAGGGCCCGGCTCCTACGAGCAGTACTTC

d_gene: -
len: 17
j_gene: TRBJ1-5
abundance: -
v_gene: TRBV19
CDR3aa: CASSLYLSSTDHQPQHF
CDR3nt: TGTGCCAGTAGTCTCTACTTGAGCTCGACAGATCATCAGCCCCAGCATTTT

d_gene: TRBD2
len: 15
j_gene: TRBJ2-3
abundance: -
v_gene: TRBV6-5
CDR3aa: CASSFGLAESDTQYF
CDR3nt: TGTGCCAGCAGTTTTGGACTAGCGGAATCAGATACGCAGTATTTT

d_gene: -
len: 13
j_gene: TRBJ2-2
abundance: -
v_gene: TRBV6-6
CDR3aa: CASSYGHTGELFF
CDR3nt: TGTGCCAGCAGTTACGGGCACACCGGGGAGCTGTTTTTT

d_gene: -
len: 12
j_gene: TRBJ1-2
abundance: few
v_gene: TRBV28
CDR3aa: CASSPPGLGYTF
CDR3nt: TGTGCCAGCAGTCCCCCGGGTTTGGGCTACACCTTC

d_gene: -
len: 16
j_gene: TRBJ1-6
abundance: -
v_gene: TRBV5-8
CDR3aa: CASSPTRISYNSPLHF
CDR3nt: TGTGCCAGCAGCCCAACCCGGATTTCCTATAATTCACCCCTCCACTTT

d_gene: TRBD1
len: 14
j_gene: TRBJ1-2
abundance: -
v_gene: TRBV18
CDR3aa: CASSPRNTGDGYTF
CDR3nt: TGTGCCAGCTCACCACGAAATACAGGGGATGGCTACACCTTC

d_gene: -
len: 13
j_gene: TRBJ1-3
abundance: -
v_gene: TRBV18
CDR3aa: CASSPPSTGSIYF
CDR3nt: TGTGCCAGCTCACCACCCTCGACGGGCTCCATATATTTT

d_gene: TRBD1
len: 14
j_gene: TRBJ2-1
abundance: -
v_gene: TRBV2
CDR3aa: CASSEGTGGVEQFF
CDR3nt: TGTGCCAGCAGTGAAGGGACAGGGGGAGTTGAGCAGTTCTTC

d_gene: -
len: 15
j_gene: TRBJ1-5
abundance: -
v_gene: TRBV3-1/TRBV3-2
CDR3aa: CASSQDPGSNQPQHF
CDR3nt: TGTGCCAGCAGCCAAGATCCGGGGAGCAATCAGCCCCAGCATTTT

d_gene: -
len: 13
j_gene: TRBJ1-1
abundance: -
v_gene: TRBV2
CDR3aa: CASSVPGETEAFF
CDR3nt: TGTGCCAGCAGTGTTCCAGGGGAGACTGAAGCTTTCTTT

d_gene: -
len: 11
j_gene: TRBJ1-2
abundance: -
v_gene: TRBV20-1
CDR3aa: CSASDSPGYTF
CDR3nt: TGCAGTGCTTCGGACAGTCCCGGCTACACCTTC

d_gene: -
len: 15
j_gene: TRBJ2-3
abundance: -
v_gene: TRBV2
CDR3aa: CASSDQGARTDTQYF
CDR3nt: TGTGCCAGCAGTGATCAAGGGGCCCGCACAGATACGCAGTATTTT

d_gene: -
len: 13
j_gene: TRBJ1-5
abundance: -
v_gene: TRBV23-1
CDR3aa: CASSPTVHQPQHF
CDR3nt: TGCGCCAGCAGTCCGACAGTTCATCAGCCCCAGCATTTT

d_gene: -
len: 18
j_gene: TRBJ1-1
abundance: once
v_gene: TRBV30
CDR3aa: CAWSVRRVGRAMNTEAFF
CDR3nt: TGTGCCTGGAGTGTACGAAGGGTTGGACGGGCCATGAACACTGAAGCTTTCTTT

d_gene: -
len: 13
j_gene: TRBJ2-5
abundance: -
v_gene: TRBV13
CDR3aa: CASSPRGGQTQYF
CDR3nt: TGTGCCAGCAGCCCCCGGGGCGGTCAGACCCAGTACTTC

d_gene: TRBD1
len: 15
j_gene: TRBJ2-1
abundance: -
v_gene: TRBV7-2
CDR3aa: CASSPWTGDYNEQFF
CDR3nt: TGTGCCAGCAGCCCCTGGACAGGGGACTACAATGAGCAGTTCTTC

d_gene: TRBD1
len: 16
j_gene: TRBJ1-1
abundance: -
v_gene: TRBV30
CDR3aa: CAWSGKYRGVKTEAFF
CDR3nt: TGTGCCTGGAGTGGAAAATACAGGGGAGTAAAGACTGAAGCTTTCTTT

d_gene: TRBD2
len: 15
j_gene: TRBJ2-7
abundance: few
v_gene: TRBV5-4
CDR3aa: CASSPGGGRDYEQYF
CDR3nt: TGTGCCAGCAGCCCGGGGGGAGGGAGGGACTACGAGCAGTACTTC

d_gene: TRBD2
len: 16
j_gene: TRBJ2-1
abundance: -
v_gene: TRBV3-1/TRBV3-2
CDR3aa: CASSPLSGSSYNEQFF
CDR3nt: TGTGCCAGCAGCCCCCTAAGCGGGAGCTCCTACAATGAGCAGTTCTTC

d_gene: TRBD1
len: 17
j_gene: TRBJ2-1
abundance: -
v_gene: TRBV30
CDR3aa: CAWSGGFNWTGAGEQFF
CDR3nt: TGTGCCTGGAGTGGGGGGTTTAATTGGACAGGGGCCGGTGAGCAGTTCTTC

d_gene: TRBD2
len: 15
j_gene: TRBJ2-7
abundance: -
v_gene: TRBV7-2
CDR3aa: CASSPSGVRSGEQYF
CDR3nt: TGTGCCAGCAGCCCGAGCGGGGTACGCTCCGGCGAGCAGTACTTC

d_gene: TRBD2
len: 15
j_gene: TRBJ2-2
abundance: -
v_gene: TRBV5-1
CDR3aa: CASSRGLADTGELFF
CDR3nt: TGCGCCAGCAGCCGCGGACTAGCGGACACCGGGGAGCTGTTTTTT

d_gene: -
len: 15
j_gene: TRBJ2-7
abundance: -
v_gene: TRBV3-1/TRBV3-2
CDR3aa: CASSQEGAGSYEQYF
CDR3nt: TGTGCCAGCAGCCAAGAAGGGGCAGGTTCCTACGAGCAGTACTTC

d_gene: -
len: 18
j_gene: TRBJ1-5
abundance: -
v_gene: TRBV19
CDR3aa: CASSIAPTAGGKNQPQHF
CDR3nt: TGTGCCAGTAGTATTGCTCCAACGGCGGGTGGAAAGAACCAGCCCCAGCATTTT

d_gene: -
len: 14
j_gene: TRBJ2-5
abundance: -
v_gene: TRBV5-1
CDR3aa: CASRSGTVVETQYF
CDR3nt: TGCGCCAGCAGGAGTGGGACGGTCGTAGAGACCCAGTACTTC

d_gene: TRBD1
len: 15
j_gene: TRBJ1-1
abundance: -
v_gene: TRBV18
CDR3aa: CASSPGGGFETEAFF
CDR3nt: TGTGCCAGCTCACCCGGAGGGGGCTTTGAGACTGAAGCTTTCTTT

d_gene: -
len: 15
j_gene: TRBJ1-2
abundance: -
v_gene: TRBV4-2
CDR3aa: CASSQLIIRYNGYTF
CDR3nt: TGTGCCAGCAGCCAACTGATAATCCGTTACAATGGCTACACCTTC

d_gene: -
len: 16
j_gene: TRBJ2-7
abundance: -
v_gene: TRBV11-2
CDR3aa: CASSPNPRGSSYEQYF
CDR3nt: TGTGCCAGCAGCCCCAACCCCCGGGGGAGTAGCTACGAGCAGTACTTC

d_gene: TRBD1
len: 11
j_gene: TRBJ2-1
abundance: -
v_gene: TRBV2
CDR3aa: CASIIRDRGFF
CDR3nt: TGTGCCAGCATTATCCGGGACAGGGGCTTCTTC

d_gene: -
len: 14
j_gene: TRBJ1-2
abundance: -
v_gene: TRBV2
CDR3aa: CASSDGVTIHDYTF
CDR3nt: TGTGCCAGCAGTGATGGGGTAACGATACATGACTACACCTTC

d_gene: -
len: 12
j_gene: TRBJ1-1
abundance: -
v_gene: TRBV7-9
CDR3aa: CASSLGGAEAFF
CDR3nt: TGTGCCAGCAGCTTAGGGGGCGCTGAAGCTTTCTTT

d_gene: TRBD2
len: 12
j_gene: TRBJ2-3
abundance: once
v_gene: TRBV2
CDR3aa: CAPGRGEDTQYF
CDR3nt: TGTGCCCCCGGGCGGGGGGAAGATACGCAGTATTTT

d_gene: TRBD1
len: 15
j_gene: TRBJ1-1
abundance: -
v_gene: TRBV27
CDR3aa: CASSTPTGVHTEAFF
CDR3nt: TGTGCCAGCAGTACCCCCACAGGGGTTCACACTGAAGCTTTCTTT

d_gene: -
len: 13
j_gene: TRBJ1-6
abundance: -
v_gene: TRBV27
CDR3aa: CASSPGVGSPLHF
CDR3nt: TGTGCCAGCAGTCCGGGAGTAGGTTCACCCCTCCACTTT

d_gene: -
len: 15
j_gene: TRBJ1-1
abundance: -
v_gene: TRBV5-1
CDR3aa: CASSLSDSMGTEAFF
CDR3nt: TGCGCCAGCAGCTTATCGGACAGCATGGGGACTGAAGCTTTCTTT

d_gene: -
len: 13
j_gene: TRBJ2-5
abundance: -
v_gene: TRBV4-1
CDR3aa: CASSRGPQETQYF
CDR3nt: TGCGCCAGCAGCCGGGGTCCCCAAGAGACCCAGTACTTC

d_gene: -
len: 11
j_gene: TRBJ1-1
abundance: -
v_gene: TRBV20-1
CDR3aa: CSATMGTEAFF
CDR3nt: TGCAGTGCTACTATGGGGACTGAAGCTTTCTTT

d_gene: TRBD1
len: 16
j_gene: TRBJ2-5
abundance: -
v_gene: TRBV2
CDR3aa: CASSEAQTTGAETQYF
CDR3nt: TGTGCCAGCAGTGAAGCCCAAACCACAGGGGCAGAGACCCAGTACTTC

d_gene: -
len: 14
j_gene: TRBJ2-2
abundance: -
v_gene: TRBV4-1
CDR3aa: CASSQESGTGELFF
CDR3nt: TGCGCCAGCAGCCAAGAGAGTGGTACCGGGGAGCTGTTTTTT

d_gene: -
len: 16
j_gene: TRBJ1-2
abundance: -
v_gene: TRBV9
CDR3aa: CASSVAEGRVYYGYTF
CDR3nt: TGTGCCAGCAGCGTAGCTGAAGGGCGGGTGTACTATGGCTACACCTTC

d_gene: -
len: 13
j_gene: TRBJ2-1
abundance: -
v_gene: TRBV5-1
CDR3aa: CASSLFAINEQFF
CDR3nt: TGCGCCAGCAGCTTGTTCGCTATAAATGAGCAGTTCTTC

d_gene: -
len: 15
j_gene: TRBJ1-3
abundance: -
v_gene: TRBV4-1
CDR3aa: CASSQEAVSGNTIYF
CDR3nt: TGCGCCAGCAGCCAAGAGGCGGTCTCTGGAAACACCATATATTTT

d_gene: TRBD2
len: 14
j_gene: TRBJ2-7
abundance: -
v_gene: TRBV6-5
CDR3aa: CASSSGGSSYEQYF
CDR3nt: TGTGCCAGCAGTTCGGGGGGAAGCTCCTACGAGCAGTACTTC

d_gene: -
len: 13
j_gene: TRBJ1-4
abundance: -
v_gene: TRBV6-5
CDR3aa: CASSSDPNEKLFF
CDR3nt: TGTGCCAGCAGTTCCGACCCTAATGAAAAACTGTTTTTT